This entry describes one T cell receptor beta chain. Clones were sequenced by immunoSEQ multiplex PCR, and TCRdb holds only the in-frame ones, with some missing. The sample shows 85,000 or so clones, 85% to 90% of them seen only once. This record comes from a study of T cell responses to AZD1222 COVID-19 vaccine. V was clipped by 1 base and J by 0 bases, with 7 bases between them. Per germline, CDR1 SEHNR and CDR2 FQNEAQ (reference sequence). The CDR3 runs to 14 residues. Sequenced here: peripheral blood, sampled on day 0 of AZD1222 vaccination. This chain uses TRBV7-9 with TRBJ2-7, with D possibly TRBD2 on 5 matching bases. The TCR sequence derives from an adult in good health. CDR3 sequence: CASSLGRDSYEQYF. The CDR3 nucleotides are TGTGCCAGCAGCTTAGGTCGGGACTCCTACGAGCAGTACTTC.